This T cell receptor (beta chain) was obtained from a study of blood T cell repertoires in COVID-19. From germline, CDR1 is GTSNPN and CDR2 SVGIG (reference sequence). The CDR3 runs 14 residues. Original processing notes: Reference gene primer amplification gave nucleated cell count estimates. The method was immunoSEQ multiplex PCR; TCRdb's version includes in-frame clones alone and lacks a portion of them. The V and J calls and clone size are taken from that table; D and trimming were inferred from the DNA. The table has 75,000 to 100,000 clones, approximately 78% seen once. This clone was observed at least ten times. Sequence at one end of the junction differs from germline and may be a read error.

The receptor's source is a human donor in a cohort sampled during active COVID-19. Sequences were obtained from peripheral blood. This chain connects TRBV30 to TRBJ2-6, with D perhaps TRBD1 (5 bases). CDR3: CACQGGSWANVLTF. In DNA form, the CDR3 reads TGTGCCTGCCAGGGTGGCTCTTGGGCCAACGTCCTGACTTTC.